One and the same sample provided the 14 T cell receptor beta chains below, sequenced in a study of blood T cell repertoires in COVID-19 (dated by TCRdb to between 2020 and 2021). The library relied on the immunoSEQ multiplex PCR assay. The clones in this table, taken by TCRdb from immuneACCESS, are in-frame only. Not every clone is retained; where verified, under half of the shortfall comes from an unresolved V gene, and the cause of the rest is unknown. Here the sample has about 270,000 clones; under 90% occur a single time. About 9.1% of the sample is held by the ten biggest clonotypes. Sequenced material: peripheral blood. The receptors were gathered from a human donor in a cohort sampled during active COVID-19.

This chain links TRBV6-4 with TRBJ2-1, with TRBD2 matching 8 bases. Germline V lookup: CDR1 MRHNA, CDR2 SNTAGT. V lost 3 bases and J lost 5; bases outside the gene matches: 6. This CDR3 has 15 amino acids. The CDR3: CASSDRTAGDNEQFF. Written as DNA, the CDR3 is TGTGCCAGCAGTGATCGCACAGCGGGGGACAATGAGCAGTTCTTC.

The J gene is TRBJ2-2, the V gene TRBV7-3; 10 bases agree with TRBD2. The CDR3 contains 19 residues. The V segment lost 5 bases and the J segment 4 bases; nucleotides outside the gene matches: 16. Germline loops: CDR1 SGHTA, CDR2 FQGTGA. Here the CDR3 DNA reads TGTGCCAGCAGCCTTGAGGTCGGGCTAGCGGGAGCCCCCACCGGGGAGCTGTTTTTT. Residues: CASSLEVGLAGAPTGELFF.

This clone was recorded a few times. J is TRBJ1-2 and V is TRBV4-3; D unresolved. Per the germline V gene, CDR1 is LGHNA and CDR2 is YSLEER. The CDR3 runs 14 residues. V shed 0 bases and J shed 2 bases, with 7 bases lying between them. The DNA of the CDR3 is TGCGCCAGCAGCCAAGATCCCCAGAACTATGGCTACACCTTC. Its protein product is CASSQDPQNYGYTF.

This rearrangement joins TRBV7-2 to TRBJ1-1; D is ambiguous. CDR1 is SGHTA, CDR2 FQGNSA, per germline. The CDR3 is made up of 12 amino acids. V lost 1 base, J lost 5 bases, and 5 bases lay in between. The CDR3 bases are TGTGCCAGCAGCTTAGTTCGTACTGAAGCTTTCTTT. It yields the protein CASSLVRTEAFF.

The chain uses TRBV7-9 and TRBJ2-4; 10 bases are a match to TRBD2. This CDR3 contains 19 residues. V was clipped by 4 bases and J by 0 bases; unmatched bases: 12. The germline V gene encodes CDR1 SEHNR and CDR2 FQNEAQ (reference sequence). The CDR3 protein is CASSYDGAGGGLAKNIQYF. CDR3 nucleotide sequence: TGTGCCAGCAGCTACGATGGAGCGGGAGGGGGATTAGCCAAAAACATTCAGTACTTC.

The chain uses TRBV5-1 and TRBJ2-1; 15 positions match TRBD2. CDR1 and CDR2 (germline): SGHRS, YFSETQ. Trimming at V came to 5 bases and at J to 4 bases, leaving 7 bases not matched to a gene. The CDR3 consists of 17 residues. The CDR3 region has the DNA TGCGCCAGCAGATCGGGGACTAGCGGGGGGCCGTACAATGAGCAGTTCTTC. Translating gives CASRSGTSGGPYNEQFF.

The gene calls are TRBV21-1 and TRBJ1-4. TRBV21-1 is an annotated pseudogene. CDR3 size: 15 residues. As DNA, the CDR3 is TGTGCCAGCAGCAAAGGCCAGACTACTAATGAAAAACTGTTTTTT. As protein: CASSKGQTTNEKLFF.

The gene calls are TRBV3-1 (or the pseudogene TRBV3-2) and TRBJ1-1; 7 bases map to TRBD1. Germline V CDR1 and CDR2: LGHDT, YNNKEL (reference sequence). V shed 1 base and J 5 bases; nucleotides not matched to a gene: 10. The CDR3 runs to 16 residues. As DNA, the CDR3 is TGTGCCAGCAGCCAAGGGAGGGGGCCGAAAGGAACTGAAGCTTTCTTT. Its protein product is CASSQGRGPKGTEAFF.

In its sample, this clone was seen once. This chain links TRBV6-2 or TRBV6-3 with TRBJ1-5; D is perhaps TRBD1 (6 bases). Trimming took 3 bases from V and 0 from J, leaving 9 bases between them. The CDR3 is 15 amino acids. Germline V gene lookup returns CDR1 MNHEY and CDR2 SVGEGT. Here the CDR3 DNA reads TGTGCCAGCAGTTATGGGGACATTAGCAATCAGCCCCAGCATTTT. Translation: CASSYGDISNQPQHF.

V gene TRBV13 combines with J gene TRBJ2-5; 11 bases are a match to TRBD2. V trimming: 4 bases; J trimming: 7 bases; junction bases outside the gene matches: 8. The CDR3 is 15 residues long. Per germline, CDR1 PRHDT and CDR2 FYEKMQ (reference sequence). The CDR3 nucleotides are TGTGCCAGCAGCTACTTAGCGGGGGGGCCTGGGACCCAGTACTTC. Translation gives CASSYLAGGPGTQYF.

The chain is built from TRBV7-8 and TRBJ2-3; 10 bases match TRBD2. V was pared by 3 bases and J by 0 bases, with 9 bases of the junction left unmatched. Germline CDR1 reads SGHVS; CDR2 reads FQNEAQ. There are 18 residues in the CDR3. This CDR3 is CASSFSRTSGGSTDTQYF. The CDR3, as DNA: TGTGCCAGCAGCTTTTCGAGGACTAGCGGAGGTAGCACAGATACGCAGTATTTT.

The J gene is TRBJ2-7, the V gene TRBV24-1; D gene uncertain. Germline V gives CDR1 KGHDR, CDR2 SFDVKD. V gave up 1 base and J gave up 1 base, with 25 bases separating them. The CDR3 has 20 residues. The CDR3 region has the DNA TGTGCCACCAGTGATTTTTGGCCAGACTGGTCGGTATTGTCGTCCTACGAGCAGTACTTC. Translation gives CATSDFWPDWSVLSSYEQYF.

The chain links TRBV7-9 to TRBJ2-7; TRBD1 matches at 10 bases. V was pared by 5 bases and J by 5 bases, with 9 bases of the junction left unmatched. The CDR3 loop spans 15 amino acids. CDR1 SEHNR and CDR2 FQNEAQ come from the germline V gene (reference sequence). The CDR3 region has the DNA TGTGCCAGCAGCAAAGGGACAGGGGAAAGCGACGAGCAGTACTTC. Protein product: CASSKGTGESDEQYF.

This chain joins TRBV6-5 and TRBJ2-5, with 10 bases aligning to TRBD2. Germline assignment: CDR1 MNHEY and CDR2 SVGAGI. The CDR3 is 14 amino acids. V was clipped by 2 bases and J by 7 bases; unmatched bases: 4. The CDR3, as DNA: TGTGCCAGCAGTTACGATAGCGGGAGGAGGACCCAGTACTTC. Protein product: CASSYDSGRRTQYF.